The rows below give T cell receptor beta chains drawn from one sample of a study of T cell responses to AZD1222 COVID-19 vaccine. Repertoires were generated with immunoSEQ multiplex PCR, while TCRdb's copy carries only in-frame clones and drops some. The table lists about 130,000 clones, roughly 88% of them singletons, with around 4.5% in the top ten. The sample here was peripheral blood, taken on day 0 of MenACWY control vaccination. These receptors were obtained from an adult in good health. Both conserved end residues are part of each CDR3.

j_call v_call cdr3_aa
TRBJ2-1 TRBV24-1 CATSEESSYNEQFF
TRBJ2-2 TRBV5-6 CASSWIAGGNTGELFF
TRBJ2-7 TRBV4-1 CASSEVGGSYEQYF
TRBJ2-7 TRBV30 CAWSRGFAGLGSEQYF
TRBJ1-1 TRBV28 CASSLRDRGNTEAFF
TRBJ2-2 TRBV14 CASSQISLAGELFF
TRBJ2-1 TRBV7-6 CASSFGGPSSYNEQFF
TRBJ1-1 TRBV7-2 CASSFAGAETEAFF
TRBJ1-1 TRBV16 CASSPGTPEAFF
TRBJ1-3 TRBV3-1/TRBV3-2 CASSQVGNTIYF
TRBJ2-5 TRBV19 CASSYLGETQYF
TRBJ1-1 TRBV19 CASSIRPGGTEAFF
TRBJ2-1 TRBV2 CASSEERHEQFF
TRBJ2-5 TRBV7-2 CASSLGQGSETQYF
TRBJ1-1 TRBV3-1/TRBV3-2 CASSPRTAEAFF
TRBJ2-7 TRBV2 CASRTYYEQYF
TRBJ1-2 TRBV6-1 CASSDNTGKSYTF
TRBJ1-2 TRBV4-2 CASSQDTGQYGYTF
TRBJ1-1 TRBV5-1 CASSLAVGAGGTEAFF
TRBJ2-3 TRBV6-4 CASSEGTGGADTQYF
TRBJ1-3 TRBV7-2 CASSLVQIGNTIYF
TRBJ1-1 TRBV5-1 CASSSVTAEAFF
TRBJ1-2 TRBV7-3 CASSLDSNYGYTF
TRBJ1-2 TRBV6-5 CASSYSTGGYGYTF
TRBJ1-6 TRBV28 CASSPTGAGGSPLHF
TRBJ1-1 TRBV7-9 CASSLSGAHTEAFF
TRBJ2-2 TRBV4-1 CASSQLWTNTGELFF
TRBJ2-2 TRBV19 CASSIVGAVGELFF
TRBJ2-2 TRBV15 CATRVRGGELFF
TRBJ2-4 TRBV18 CASSPKQVDARNIQYF
TRBJ2-2 TRBV4-3 CASSDGQVNTGELFF
TRBJ2-2 TRBV7-9 CASSFSSAGVRTGELFF
TRBJ1-2 TRBV28 CASRGTGDYGYTF
TRBJ2-5 TRBV3-1/TRBV3-2 CASSQGQQETQYF
TRBJ2-3 TRBV18 CASSPQGTTDTQYF
TRBJ1-1 TRBV19 CASSLQGRATTEAFF